Below are 9 T cell receptor beta chains sequenced from a single sample in a study of cytomegalovirus exposure and HLA in healthy donors. The PCR employed 60 Vbeta primers together with 13 Jbeta primers. This table comes from immunoSEQ multiplex PCR, and its TCRdb copy is limited to in-frame clones, with some not included. This table lists around 44,000 clones. The material sequenced was PBMCs. The receptors shown here come from a male donor in good health and CMV-seropositive.

The chain recombines TRBV28 with TRBJ2-2, with D possibly being TRBD2 (6 bases). Germline lookup yields CDR1 MDHEN and CDR2 SYDVKM. Deletions cut 3 bases from V and 1 base from J, with 9 bases between. The CDR3 loop spans 15 amino acids. The CDR3 loop reads CASSLGGENTGELFF. In DNA, the CDR3 is TGTGCCAGCAGTTTGGGCGGGGAGAACACCGGGGAGCTGTTTTTT.

CDR3 loop: CASSQAYGLQGAGQPQHF. The CDR3 DNA reads TGCGCCAGCAGCCAAGCATACGGACTACAGGGGGCGGGTCAGCCCCAGCATTTT. The chain links TRBV4-1 to TRBJ1-5; 9 bases agree with TRBD1. Trimming removed 1 base from V and 6 bases from J; junction bases left unmatched: 13. CDR1 and CDR2 from the germline V gene are MGHRA and YSYEKL. The CDR3 contains 18 residues.

The CDR3 DNA reads as TGTGCCACCCGACTAGCGGGGAACAATGAGCAGTTCTTC. It encodes CATRLAGNNEQFF. This chain links TRBV10-3 with TRBJ2-1, with TRBD2 matching 11 bases. With V trimmed by 10 bases and J by 5 bases, 4 bases remained unmatched. The CDR3 has 13 amino acids. From germline, CDR1 is ENHRY and CDR2 SYGVKD.

The J gene is TRBJ1-1, the V gene TRBV9; D not resolved. This CDR3 contains 14 residues. V lost 0 bases and J lost 6, with 12 bases in between. From germline, CDR1 is SGDLS and CDR2 YYNGEE. As DNA, the CDR3 is TGTGCCAGCAGCGTAGATCTGTTTTTATCTGAAGCTTTCTTT. Protein: CASSVDLFLSEAFF.

The DNA for the CDR3 is TGCAGTGCTAGTTCGGAGGAGACCCAGTACTTC. Translating gives CSASSEETQYF. V and J are TRBV20-1 and TRBJ2-5; no firm D call. The V gene's germline CDR1 is DFQATT and CDR2 SNEGSKA (reference sequence). The V gene lost 3 bases and the J gene lost 5 bases, with 7 bases spanning the gap. The CDR3 is 11 amino acids.

V is TRBV6-6 and J is TRBJ2-5; the D gene is possibly TRBD1 (6 bases). Trimming removed 6 bases from V and 5 bases from J, with 16 bases in between. The germline CDR1 and CDR2 sequences are MNHNY and SVGAGI (reference sequence). The CDR3 is 14 residues long. The CDR3 nucleotides read TGTGCCAGCAGGCTTACAGGGCCCGCTGAGACCCAGTACTTC. Its translation: CASRLTGPAETQYF.

This chain joins TRBV4-1 and TRBJ1-6; 7 positions match TRBD1. CDR1 is MGHRA, CDR2 YSYEKL, per germline. J was trimmed by 8 bases and V by 4 bases; bases with no gene match: 5. This CDR3 region has 14 residues. CDR3 loop: CASSPGTVDSPLHF. DNA of the CDR3: TGCGCCAGCAGCCCCGGGACAGTGGATTCACCCCTCCACTTT.

Here the CDR3 reads CASWHNYGYTF. Written as DNA, the CDR3 is TGTGCCAGCTGGCATAACTATGGCTACACCTTC. The genes are TRBV2 and TRBJ1-2, with unresolved D. Germline CDR1 reads SNHLY; CDR2 reads FYNNEI. Deletions cut 8 bases from V and 1 base from J, with 5 bases between. There are 11 residues in the CDR3.

This CDR3 is CSVSRGVQDGGEQYF. DNA of the CDR3: TGCAGCGTTTCCCGTGGGGTCCAGGACGGGGGCGAGCAGTACTTC. This sequence joins TRBV29-1 and TRBJ2-7; possible D gene TRBD2, 6 bases. The V end was cut by 5 bases, the J end by 6 bases, with 23 bases between. The CDR3 runs 15 residues. Germline CDR1 and CDR2: SQVTM and ANQGSEA.